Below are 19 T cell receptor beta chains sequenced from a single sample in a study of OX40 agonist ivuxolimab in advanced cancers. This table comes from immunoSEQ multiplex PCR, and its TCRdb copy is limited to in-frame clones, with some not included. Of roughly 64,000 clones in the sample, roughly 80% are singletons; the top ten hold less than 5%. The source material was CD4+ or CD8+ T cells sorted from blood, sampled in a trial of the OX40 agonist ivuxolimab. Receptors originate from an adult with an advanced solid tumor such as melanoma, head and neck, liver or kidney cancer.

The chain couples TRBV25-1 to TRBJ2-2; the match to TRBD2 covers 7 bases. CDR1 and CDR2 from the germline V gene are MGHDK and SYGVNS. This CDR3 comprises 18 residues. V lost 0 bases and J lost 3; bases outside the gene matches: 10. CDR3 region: CASSEYRFPSGYTGELFF. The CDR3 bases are TGTGCCAGCAGTGAATATAGGTTTCCTAGCGGATACACCGGGGAGCTGTTTTTT.

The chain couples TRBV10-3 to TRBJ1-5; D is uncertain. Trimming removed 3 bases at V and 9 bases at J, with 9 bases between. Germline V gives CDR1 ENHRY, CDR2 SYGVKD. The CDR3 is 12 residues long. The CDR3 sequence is CAISETNWPQHF. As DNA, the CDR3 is TGTGCCATCAGTGAAACGAACTGGCCCCAGCATTTT.

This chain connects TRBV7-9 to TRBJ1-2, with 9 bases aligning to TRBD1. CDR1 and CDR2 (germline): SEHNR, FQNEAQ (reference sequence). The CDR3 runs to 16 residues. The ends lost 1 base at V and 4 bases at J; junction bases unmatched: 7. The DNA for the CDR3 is TGTGCCAGCAGCTTAGGTTCTGGGACAGGGTCCTATGGCTACACCTTC. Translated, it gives CASSLGSGTGSYGYTF.

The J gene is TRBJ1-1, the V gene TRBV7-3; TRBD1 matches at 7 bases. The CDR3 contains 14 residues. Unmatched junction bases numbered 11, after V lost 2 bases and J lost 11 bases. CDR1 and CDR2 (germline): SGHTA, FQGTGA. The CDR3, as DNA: TGTGCCAGCAGCTTAGGGACAGACCACACTCTGGCTTTCTTT. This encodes CASSLGTDHTLAFF.

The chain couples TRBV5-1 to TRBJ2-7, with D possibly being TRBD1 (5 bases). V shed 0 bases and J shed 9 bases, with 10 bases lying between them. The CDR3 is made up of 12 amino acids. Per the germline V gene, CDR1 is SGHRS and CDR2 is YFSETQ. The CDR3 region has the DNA TGCGCCAGCAGCTTGGCCCCAGGGCCGCAGTACTTC. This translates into CASSLAPGPQYF.

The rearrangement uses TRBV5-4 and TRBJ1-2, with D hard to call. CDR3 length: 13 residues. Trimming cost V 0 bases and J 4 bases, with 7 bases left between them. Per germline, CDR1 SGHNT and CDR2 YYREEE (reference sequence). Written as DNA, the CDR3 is TGTGCCAGCAGCTTGGGGACTCTCTATGGCTACACCTTC. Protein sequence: CASSLGTLYGYTF.

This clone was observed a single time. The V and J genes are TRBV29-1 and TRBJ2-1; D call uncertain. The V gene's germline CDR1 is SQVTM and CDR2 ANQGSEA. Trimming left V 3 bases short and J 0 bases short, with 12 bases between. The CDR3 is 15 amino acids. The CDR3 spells CSVDDDRSSYNEQFF. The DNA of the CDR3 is TGCAGCGTTGACGACGACCGGAGCTCCTACAATGAGCAGTTCTTC.

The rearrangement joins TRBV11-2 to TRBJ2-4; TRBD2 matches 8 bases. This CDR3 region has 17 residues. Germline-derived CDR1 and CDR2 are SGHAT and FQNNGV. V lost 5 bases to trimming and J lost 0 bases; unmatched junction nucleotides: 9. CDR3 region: CASSRRGGGVAKNIQYF. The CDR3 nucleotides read TGTGCCAGCAGCCGACGGGGGGGCGGAGTAGCCAAAAACATTCAGTACTTC.

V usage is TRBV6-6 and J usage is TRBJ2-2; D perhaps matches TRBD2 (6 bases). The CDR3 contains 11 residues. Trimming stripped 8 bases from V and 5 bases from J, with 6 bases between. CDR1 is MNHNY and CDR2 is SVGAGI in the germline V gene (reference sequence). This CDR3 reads CASGGTGELFF. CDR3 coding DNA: TGTGCCAGCGGGGGGACCGGGGAGCTGTTTTTT.

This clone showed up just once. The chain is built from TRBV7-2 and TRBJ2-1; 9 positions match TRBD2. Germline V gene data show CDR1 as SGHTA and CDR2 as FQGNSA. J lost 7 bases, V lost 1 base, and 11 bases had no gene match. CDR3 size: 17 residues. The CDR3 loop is CASSLVGGRAIRNEQFF. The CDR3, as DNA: TGTGCCAGCAGCTTAGTGGGCGGGAGGGCAATTCGGAATGAGCAGTTCTTC.

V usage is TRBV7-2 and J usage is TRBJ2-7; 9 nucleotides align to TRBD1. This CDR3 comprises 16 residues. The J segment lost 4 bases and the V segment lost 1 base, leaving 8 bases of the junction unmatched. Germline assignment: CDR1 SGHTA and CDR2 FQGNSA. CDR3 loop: CASSLGEGTGIYEQYF. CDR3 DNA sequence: TGTGCCAGCAGCTTAGGGGAGGGGACAGGGATTTACGAGCAGTACTTC.

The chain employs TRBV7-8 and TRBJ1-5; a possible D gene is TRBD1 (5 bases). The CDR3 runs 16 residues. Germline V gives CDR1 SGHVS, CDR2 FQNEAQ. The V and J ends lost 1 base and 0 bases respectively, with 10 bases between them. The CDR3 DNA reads TGTGCCAGCAGCTTAGATGGGGGGTATAGCAATCAGCCCCAGCATTTT. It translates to CASSLDGGYSNQPQHF.

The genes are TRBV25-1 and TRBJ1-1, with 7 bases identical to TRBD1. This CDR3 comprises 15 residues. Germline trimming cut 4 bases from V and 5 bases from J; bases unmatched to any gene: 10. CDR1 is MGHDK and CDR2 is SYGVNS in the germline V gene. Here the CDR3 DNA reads TGTGCCAGCAGTGGTTTGACAGGGCTGGAGACTGAAGCTTTCTTT. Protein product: CASSGLTGLETEAFF.

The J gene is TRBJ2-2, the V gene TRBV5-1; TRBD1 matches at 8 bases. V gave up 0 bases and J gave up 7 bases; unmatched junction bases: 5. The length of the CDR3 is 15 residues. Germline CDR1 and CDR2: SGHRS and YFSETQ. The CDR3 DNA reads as TGCGCCAGCAGCTTGGGGGACAGGACGAACGGGGAGCTGTTTTTT. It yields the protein CASSLGDRTNGELFF. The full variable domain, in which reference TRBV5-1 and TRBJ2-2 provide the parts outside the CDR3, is KAGVTQTPRYLIKTRGQQVTLSCSPISGHRSVSWYQQTPGQGLQFLFEYFSETQRNKGNFPGRFSGRQFSNSRSEMNVSTLELGDSALYLCASSLGDRTNGELFFGEGSRLTVL.

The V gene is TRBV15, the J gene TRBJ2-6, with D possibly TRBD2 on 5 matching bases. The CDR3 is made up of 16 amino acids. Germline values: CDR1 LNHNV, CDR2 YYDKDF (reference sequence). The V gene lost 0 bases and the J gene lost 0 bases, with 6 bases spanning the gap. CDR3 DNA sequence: TGTGCCACCAGCAGAGATACTAGCTCTGGGGCCAACGTCCTGACTTTC. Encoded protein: CATSRDTSSGANVLTF.

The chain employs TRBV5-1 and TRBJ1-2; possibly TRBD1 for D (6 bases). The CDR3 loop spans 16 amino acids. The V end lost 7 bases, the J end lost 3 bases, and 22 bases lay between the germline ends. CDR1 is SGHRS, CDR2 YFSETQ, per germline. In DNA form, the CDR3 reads TGCGCCAGCTTCCCCGGGATAACAGGGTCGGACTATGGCTACACCTTC. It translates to CASFPGITGSDYGYTF.

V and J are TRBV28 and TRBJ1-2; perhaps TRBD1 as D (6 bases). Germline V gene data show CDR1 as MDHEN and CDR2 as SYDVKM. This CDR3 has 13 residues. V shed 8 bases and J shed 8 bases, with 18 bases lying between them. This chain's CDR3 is CASYDRNRRGYTF. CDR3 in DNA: TGTGCCAGCTACGACAGGAACCGCCGAGGCTACACCTTC.

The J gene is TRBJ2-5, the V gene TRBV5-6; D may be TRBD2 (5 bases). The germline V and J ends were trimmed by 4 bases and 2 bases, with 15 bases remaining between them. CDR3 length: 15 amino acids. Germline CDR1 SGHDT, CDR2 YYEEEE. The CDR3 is CASSQSPGSQETQYF. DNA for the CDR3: TGTGCCAGCAGCCAGAGCCCGGGATCACAAGAGACCCAGTACTTC.

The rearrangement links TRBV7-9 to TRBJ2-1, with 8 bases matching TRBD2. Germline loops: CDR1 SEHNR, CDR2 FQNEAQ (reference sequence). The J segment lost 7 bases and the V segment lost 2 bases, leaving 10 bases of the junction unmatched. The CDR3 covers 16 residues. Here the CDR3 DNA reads TGTGCCAGCAGCTTACAAGCGGGAGCAAAATCAAATGAGCAGTTCTTC. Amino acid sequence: CASSLQAGAKSNEQFF.